This TCR beta chain originates from a study of blood T cell repertoires in COVID-19. Study overall: The study drew acute and convalescent COVID-19 samples from the United States, Italy and Spain. PBMCs, B-cell-depleted T cells, or T cells provided the cDNA or gDNA that made up the material.

Clones were read by immunoSEQ multiplex PCR, and TCRdb kept only the in-frame ones, dropping some. Found here are a few hundred thousand clones, roughly 85% of them singletons; the top ten hold roughly 4%. Germline trimming cut 11 bases from V and 3 bases from J; bases unmatched to any gene: 8. CDR1 MDHEN and CDR2 SYDVKM come from the germline V gene. The CDR3 is 13 amino acids. Residents of 24 US areas, aged about 18 to 95 years, made up the participants. Clinical history as reported by participants underpinned cohort assignment. The J gene is TRBJ1-2, the V gene TRBV28; TRBD1 matches 8 bases. Sequenced input: PBMCs or T cells enriched from blood (not recorded which). The receptor was isolated from a middle-aged woman with acute COVID-19. The CDR3 nucleotides are TGTGCCCACCATCGGACAGGGCACTATGGCTACACCTTC. Its protein product is CAHHRTGHYGYTF.